These 18 T cell receptor beta chains were all obtained from the same sample, sequenced in a study of cytomegalovirus exposure and HLA in healthy donors. PCR primers comprised 60 Vbeta and 13 Jbeta primers. Here immunoSEQ multiplex PCR was the method, and the copy in TCRdb shows in-frame clones only, minus some. The table includes some 150,000 clones, 64% detected once. Material for sequencing was PBMCs. These receptors were collected from a woman in her twenties or thirties in good health and CMV-seropositive.

The chain couples TRBV7-2 to TRBJ2-5, with 8 bases aligning to TRBD1. The end of the DNA is better explained by TRBJ2-7, so the J call may be wrong. The CDR3 length is 15 residues. In germline, CDR1 is SGHTA, CDR2 FQGNSA. The CDR3 DNA reads TGTGCCAGCAGCTCCCCGGACAGGGTACCCTACGAGCAGTACTTC. Protein sequence: CASSSPDRVPYEQYF.

The rearrangement links TRBV9 to TRBJ2-1; 7 nucleotides align to TRBD2. CDR3 size: 15 residues. The germline V gene encodes CDR1 SGDLS and CDR2 YYNGEE. V trimming: 3 bases; J trimming: 0 bases; junction bases outside the gene matches: 3. The CDR3 spells CASSARTSSYNEQFF. Here the CDR3 DNA reads TGTGCCAGCAGCGCTCGGACTAGCTCCTACAATGAGCAGTTCTTC. Supplemented by reference TRBV9 and TRBJ2-1, the full variable domain reads DSGVTQTPKHLITATGQRVTLRCSPRSGDLSVYWYQQSLDQGLQFLIQYYNGEERAKGNILERFSAQQFPDLHSELNLSSLELGDSALYFCASSARTSSYNEQFFGPGTRLTVL.

CDR3 loop: CASSVGVGRGDQPQHF. In DNA form, the CDR3 reads TGTGCCAGCAGCGTAGGTGTCGGCAGGGGGGATCAGCCCCAGCATTTT. This sequence joins TRBV9 and TRBJ1-5; 7 nucleotides match TRBD1. The germline V gene has CDR1 SGDLS and CDR2 YYNGEE. The CDR3 loop spans 16 amino acids. After removal of 0 bases from V and 5 bases from J, the junction contained 8 bases not matched to a gene.

The chain couples TRBV6-5 to TRBJ1-1, with a weak D call TRBD1 (5 bases). Per germline, CDR1 MNHEY and CDR2 SVGAGI. This CDR3 is built from 12 residues. Trimming removed 4 bases at V and 6 bases at J, with 9 bases between. DNA of the CDR3: TGTGCCAGCAGTTCTCTACAGGCTGAAGCTTTCTTT. Translated, it gives CASSSLQAEAFF.

The chain carries TRBV5-1 and TRBJ2-7, with 7 bases fitting TRBD2. CDR1 is SGHRS, CDR2 YFSETQ, per germline. The trim removed 6 bases at V and 2 bases at J, leaving 11 bases unmatched. The CDR3 runs 15 residues. DNA for the CDR3: TGCGCCAGCAAATGGGGCGCGGGGGATACCTACGAGCAGTACTTC. Residues: CASKWGAGDTYEQYF.

This sequence joins TRBV7-8 and TRBJ1-5; D gene ambiguous. V was shortened by 1 base and J by 7 bases, with 11 bases between the two germline ends. Germline-derived CDR1 and CDR2 are SGHVS and FQNEAQ. The CDR3 has 14 amino acids. CDR3 sequence reads: CASSLVQVGQPQHF. The CDR3 DNA is TGTGCCAGCAGCTTAGTTCAGGTCGGCCAGCCCCAGCATTTT. Full variable domain (remainder filled in from reference TRBV7-8 and TRBJ1-5): GAGVSQSPRYKVAKRGQDVALRCDPISGHVSLFWYQQALGQGPEFLTYFQNEAQLDKSGLPSDRFFAERPEGSVSTLKIQRTQQEDSAVYLCASSLVQVGQPQHFGDGTRLSIL.

As concerns this clone: The sample contains more than one DNA sequence encoding this CDR3. The V call is TRBV28, the J call TRBJ1-2; D ambiguous. V gave up 2 bases and J gave up 4 bases, with 5 bases separating them. The CDR3 extends over 12 amino acids. Germline assignment: CDR1 MDHEN and CDR2 SYDVKM. Here the CDR3 reads CASSLRGYGYTF. The CDR3 nucleotides are TGTGCCAGCAGTTTACGGGGCTATGGCTACACCTTC.

The sample holds a few counts of this clone. The chain recombines TRBV10-3 with TRBJ2-7, with 9 bases aligning to TRBD2. Germline V gene data show CDR1 as ENHRY and CDR2 as SYGVKD. The CDR3 spans 14 residues. With V trimmed by 3 bases and J by 5 bases, 5 bases remained unmatched. For the CDR3, the DNA is TGTGCCATCAGTGAAAAGCGGGAGGTGGACGAGCAGTACTTC. Translation: CAISEKREVDEQYF.

The chain uses TRBV15 and TRBJ1-1; perhaps TRBD1 as D (5 bases). The CDR3 is made up of 16 amino acids. CDR1 and CDR2 (germline): LNHNV, YYDKDF (reference sequence). V gave up 3 bases and J gave up 4 bases, with 18 bases separating them. This CDR3 reads CATSSSRVGTGTEAFF. In DNA, the CDR3 is TGTGCCACCAGCAGTTCCAGGGTTGGCACGGGCACTGAAGCTTTCTTT.

The CDR3 nucleotides read TGTGCCAGCAGCTTAGCACGGCAGGGGGACTATGGCTACACCTTC. Translated: CASSLARQGDYGYTF. The V call is TRBV7-8, the J call TRBJ1-2, with 7 bases fitting TRBD1. The CDR3 runs to 15 residues. Trimming took 0 bases from V and 3 from J; bases not matched to a gene: 4. Germline CDR1 is SGHVS and CDR2 is FQNEAQ.

J is TRBJ2-7 and V is TRBV5-6; unclear D gene. Germline V CDR1 and CDR2: SGHDT, YYEEEE. Trimming left V 2 bases short and J 0 bases short, with 9 bases between. This CDR3 has 14 residues. CDR3 sequence (DNA): TGTGCCAGCAGCTTCGGGTCGGGCTCCTACGAGCAGTACTTC. Its protein is CASSFGSGSYEQYF.

This clone was seen only a few times. In DNA form, the CDR3 reads TGTGCCATCACCGCGGGTGGCAATCAGCCCCAGCATTTT. This codes for CAITAGGNQPQHF. J is TRBJ1-5 and V is TRBV10-3; no firm D call. CDR3 size: 13 residues. The germline gives CDR1 ENHRY, CDR2 SYGVKD. The V end lost 7 bases, the J end lost 2 bases, and 9 bases lay between the germline ends.

The gene calls are TRBV2 and TRBJ2-7; maybe TRBD1 (5 bases). The CDR3 spans 15 residues. Germline values: CDR1 SNHLY, CDR2 FYNNEI. Deletions cut 1 base from V and 3 bases from J, with 13 bases between. The CDR3 bases are TGTGCCAGCAGTGAAGAAAGGGGTAGGGTCTACGAGCAGTACTTC. It yields the protein CASSEERGRVYEQYF.

V is TRBV10-3 and J is TRBJ2-5; 10 nucleotides line up with TRBD2. Germline V gives CDR1 ENHRY, CDR2 SYGVKD. The CDR3 totals 17 residues. The trim removed 2 bases at V and 5 bases at J, leaving 11 bases unmatched. In DNA form, the CDR3 reads TGTGCCATCAGTGAGGGTCTAGCGGGGGTATTTCAGGAGACCCAGTACTTC. It codes for CAISEGLAGVFQETQYF.

V gene TRBV9 combines with J gene TRBJ1-5, with 8 bases aligning to TRBD1. The CDR3 runs 16 residues. J lost 9 bases, V lost 10 bases, and 21 bases had no gene match. Germline V gives CDR1 SGDLS, CDR2 YYNGEE. As DNA, the CDR3 is TGTGCCCGAAACAGAGACGGGACAGGAATCTCGGCGCCCCAGCATTTT. It is translated as CARNRDGTGISAPQHF.

V is TRBV27 and J is TRBJ2-2; 8 bases are a match to TRBD2. Germline V gene sequence: CDR1 MNHEY, CDR2 SMNVEV (reference sequence). The CDR3 totals 18 residues. Losses at the gene ends were 5 bases for V and 5 bases for J; bases not matched to a gene: 16. The DNA of the CDR3 is TGTGCCAGCAGTGCACCCAGCCCGAGCGGGAGTTGGACCGGGGAGCTGTTTTTT. It specifies CASSAPSPSGSWTGELFF.

The rearrangement links TRBV4-1 to TRBJ1-6, with 7 bases that match TRBD1. The V and J ends lost 4 bases and 11 bases, in that order; junction bases with no gene match: 17. Germline CDR1 is MGHRA and CDR2 is YSYEKL. The CDR3 has 17 amino acids. The CDR3 DNA reads as TGCGCCAGCAGCCCGGATATCCAGGGGGGTATCTCCCCACCCCTCCACTTT. This codes for CASSPDIQGGISPPLHF.

The chain recombines TRBV5-1 with TRBJ2-3, with 10 bases that match TRBD2. The CDR3 length is 18 residues. Trimming cost V 1 base and J 2 bases; bases outside gene matches: 10. Germline assignment: CDR1 SGHRS and CDR2 YFSETQ. CDR3 in amino acids: CASSLSMLAGANTDTQYF. CDR3 nucleotides: TGCGCCAGCAGCTTGAGCATGCTAGCGGGGGCCAACACAGATACGCAGTATTTT.